The source of this T cell receptor beta chain is a study of cytomegalovirus exposure and HLA in healthy donors. As concerns this clone: No antigen is known for it.

Broader study findings: Rarity marked most TCR sequences, yet some public TCRs occurred in many donors. Later on, a genetic analysis was performed. It linked a missense variant in DCLRE1C with V- and J-gene trimming of TCR beta.

The V and J ends lost 4 bases and 3 bases, in that order; junction bases with no gene match: 7. Per the germline V gene, CDR1 is SGHNT and CDR2 is YYREEE (reference sequence). The CDR3 is 16 residues long. Both 60 Vbeta primers and 13 Jbeta primers went into the PCR. TCRdb's table, derived via immunoSEQ multiplex PCR, lists solely in-frame clones and lacks some. Of 90,000 or so clones in the sample, about 69% are singletons; the top ten hold 16%. The sequence derives from a young woman in good health and CMV-seropositive. The material sequenced was PBMCs. V gene TRBV5-4 combines with J gene TRBJ2-4; 10 bases map to TRBD2. CDR3 coding DNA: TGTGCCAGCAGCAGCGGGAGGGCCTATGGCAAAAACATTCAGTACTTC. Translating it yields CASSSGRAYGKNIQYF.